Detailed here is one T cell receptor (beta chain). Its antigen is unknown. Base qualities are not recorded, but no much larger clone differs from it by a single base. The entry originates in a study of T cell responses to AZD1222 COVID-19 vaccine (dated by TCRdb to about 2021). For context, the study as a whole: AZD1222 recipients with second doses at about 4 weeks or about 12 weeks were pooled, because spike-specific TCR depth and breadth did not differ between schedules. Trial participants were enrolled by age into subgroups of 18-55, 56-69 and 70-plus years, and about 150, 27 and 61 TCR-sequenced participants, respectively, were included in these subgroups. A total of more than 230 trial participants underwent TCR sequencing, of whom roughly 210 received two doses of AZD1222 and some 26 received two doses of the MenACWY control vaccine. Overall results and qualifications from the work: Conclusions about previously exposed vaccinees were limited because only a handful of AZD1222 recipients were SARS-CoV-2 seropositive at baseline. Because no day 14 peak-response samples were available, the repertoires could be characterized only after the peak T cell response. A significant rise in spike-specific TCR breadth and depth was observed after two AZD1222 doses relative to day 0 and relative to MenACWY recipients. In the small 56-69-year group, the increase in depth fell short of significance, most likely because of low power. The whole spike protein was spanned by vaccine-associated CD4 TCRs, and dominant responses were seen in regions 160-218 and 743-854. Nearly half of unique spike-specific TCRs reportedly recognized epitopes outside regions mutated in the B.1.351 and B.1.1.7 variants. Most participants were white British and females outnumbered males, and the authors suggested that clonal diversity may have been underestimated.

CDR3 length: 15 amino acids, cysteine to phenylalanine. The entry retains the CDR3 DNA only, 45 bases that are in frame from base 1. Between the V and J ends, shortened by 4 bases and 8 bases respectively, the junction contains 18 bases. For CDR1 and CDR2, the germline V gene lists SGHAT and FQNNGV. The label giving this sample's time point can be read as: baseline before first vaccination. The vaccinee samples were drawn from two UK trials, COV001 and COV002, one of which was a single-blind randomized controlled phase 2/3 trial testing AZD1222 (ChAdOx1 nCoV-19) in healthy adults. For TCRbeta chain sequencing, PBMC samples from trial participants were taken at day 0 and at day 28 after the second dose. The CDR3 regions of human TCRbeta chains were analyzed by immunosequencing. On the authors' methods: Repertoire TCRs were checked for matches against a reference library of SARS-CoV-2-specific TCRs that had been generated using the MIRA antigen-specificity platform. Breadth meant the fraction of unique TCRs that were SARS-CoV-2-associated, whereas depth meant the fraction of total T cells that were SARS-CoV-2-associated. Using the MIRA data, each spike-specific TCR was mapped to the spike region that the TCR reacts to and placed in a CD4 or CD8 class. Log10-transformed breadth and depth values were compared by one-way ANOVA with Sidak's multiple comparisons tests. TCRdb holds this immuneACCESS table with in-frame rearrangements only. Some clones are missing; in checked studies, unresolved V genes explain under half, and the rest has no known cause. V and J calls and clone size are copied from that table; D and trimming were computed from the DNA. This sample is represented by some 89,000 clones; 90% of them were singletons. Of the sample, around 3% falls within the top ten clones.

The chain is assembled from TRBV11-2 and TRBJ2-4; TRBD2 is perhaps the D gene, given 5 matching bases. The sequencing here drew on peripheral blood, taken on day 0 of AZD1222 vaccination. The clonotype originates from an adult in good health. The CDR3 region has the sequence CASSSGDGVRDIQYF. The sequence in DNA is TGTGCCAGCAGCTCCGGGGATGGGGTTCGAGACATTCAGTACTTC.